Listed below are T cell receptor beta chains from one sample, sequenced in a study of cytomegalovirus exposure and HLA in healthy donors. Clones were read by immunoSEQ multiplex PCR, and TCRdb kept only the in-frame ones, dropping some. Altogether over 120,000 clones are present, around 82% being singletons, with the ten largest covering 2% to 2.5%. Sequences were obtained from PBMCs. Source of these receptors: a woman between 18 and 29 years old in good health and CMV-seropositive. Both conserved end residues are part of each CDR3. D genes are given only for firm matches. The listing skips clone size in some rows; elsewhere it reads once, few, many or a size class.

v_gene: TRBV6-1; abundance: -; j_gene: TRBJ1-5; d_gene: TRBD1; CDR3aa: CASSEPTQGSDRVGPQHF; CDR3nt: TGTGCCAGCAGTGAACCAACACAGGGGTCGGACCGAGTTGGGCCCCAGCATTTT
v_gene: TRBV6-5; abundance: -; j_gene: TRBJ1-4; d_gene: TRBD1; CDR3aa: CASSRDRSRDEKLFF; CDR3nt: TGTGCCAGCAGTAGGGACAGGTCGAGGGACGAAAAACTGTTTTTT
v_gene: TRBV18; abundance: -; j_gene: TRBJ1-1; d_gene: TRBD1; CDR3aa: CASSLAGTGDPSF; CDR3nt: TGTGCCAGCTCACTCGCCGGGACAGGGGATCCCAGCTTT
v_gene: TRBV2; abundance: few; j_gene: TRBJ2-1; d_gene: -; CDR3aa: CARSGQTYNEQFF; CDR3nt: TGTGCCAGATCGGGACAAACTTACAATGAGCAGTTCTTC
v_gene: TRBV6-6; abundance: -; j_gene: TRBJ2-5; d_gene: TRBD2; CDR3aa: CASLAGGHETQYF; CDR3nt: TGTGCCAGCCTAGCGGGGGGGCATGAGACCCAGTACTTC
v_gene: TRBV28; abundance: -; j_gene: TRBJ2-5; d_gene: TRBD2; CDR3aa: CASRGRAGKQETQYF; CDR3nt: TGTGCCAGCAGAGGGAGGGCAGGGAAGCAAGAGACCCAGTACTTC
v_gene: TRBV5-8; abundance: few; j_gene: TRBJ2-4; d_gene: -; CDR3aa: CASRYRTGTKNIQYF; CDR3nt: TGTGCCAGCCGATACCGTACAGGGACCAAAAACATTCAGTACTTC
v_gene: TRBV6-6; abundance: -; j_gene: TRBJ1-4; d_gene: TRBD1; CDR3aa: CASSLTGPEKLFF; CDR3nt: TGTGCCAGCAGTTTGACAGGGCCCGAAAAACTGTTTTTT
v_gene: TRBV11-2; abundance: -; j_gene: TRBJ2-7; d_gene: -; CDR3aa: CASTLDRPSYEQYF; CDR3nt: TGTGCCAGCACCCTCGACAGGCCCTCCTACGAGCAGTACTTC
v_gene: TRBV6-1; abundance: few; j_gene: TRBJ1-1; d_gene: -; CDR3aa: CASPRGQNTEAFF; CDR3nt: TGTGCCAGTCCTAGGGGCCAGAACACTGAAGCTTTCTTT
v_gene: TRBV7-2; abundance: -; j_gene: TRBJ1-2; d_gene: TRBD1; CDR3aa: CASSTSGGDGYGYTF; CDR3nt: TGTGCCAGCAGCACGTCAGGGGGCGATGGCTATGGCTACACCTTC
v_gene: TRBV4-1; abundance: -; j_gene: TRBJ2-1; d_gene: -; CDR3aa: CASSHPLGFGGVGSNEQFF; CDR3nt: TGCGCCAGCAGCCACCCCCTGGGCTTCGGAGGGGTCGGATCCAATGAGCAGTTCTTC
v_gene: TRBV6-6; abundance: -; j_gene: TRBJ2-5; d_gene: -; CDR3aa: CASSPSSTGRQETQYF; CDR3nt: TGTGCCAGCAGCCCATCCAGTACAGGGCGCCAAGAGACCCAGTACTTC
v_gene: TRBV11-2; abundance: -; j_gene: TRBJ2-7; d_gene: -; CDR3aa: CASSPGGHYEQYF; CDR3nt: TGTGCCAGCAGCCCTGGGGGCCACTACGAGCAGTACTTC
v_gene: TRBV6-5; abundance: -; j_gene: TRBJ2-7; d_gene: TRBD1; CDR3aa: CASRQFDRDEQYF; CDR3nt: TGTGCCAGCCGCCAATTCGACAGGGACGAGCAGTACTTC
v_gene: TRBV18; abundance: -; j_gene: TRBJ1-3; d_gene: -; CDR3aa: CASSPTTGSGNTIYF; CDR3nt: TGTGCCAGCTCACCAACTACAGGCTCTGGAAACACCATATATTTT
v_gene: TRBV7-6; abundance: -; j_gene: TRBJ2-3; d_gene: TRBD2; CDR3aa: CASSLGATSPDTQYF; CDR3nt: TGTGCCAGCAGCTTAGGGGCGACTAGCCCAGATACGCAGTATTTT
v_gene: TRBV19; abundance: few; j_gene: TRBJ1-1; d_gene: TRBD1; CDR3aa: CASSIRDRGLLNTEAFF; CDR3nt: TGTGCCAGTAGTATCCGGGACAGGGGTCTACTGAACACTGAAGCTTTCTTT